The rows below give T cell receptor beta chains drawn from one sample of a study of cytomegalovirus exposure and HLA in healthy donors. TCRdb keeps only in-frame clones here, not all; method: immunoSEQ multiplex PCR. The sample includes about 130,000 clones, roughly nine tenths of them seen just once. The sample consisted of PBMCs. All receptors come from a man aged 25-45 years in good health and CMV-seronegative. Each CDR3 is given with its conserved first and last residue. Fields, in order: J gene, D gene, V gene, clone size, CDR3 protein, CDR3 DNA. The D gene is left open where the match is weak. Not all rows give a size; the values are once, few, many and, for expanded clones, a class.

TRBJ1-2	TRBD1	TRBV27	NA	CASSSQDRDYGYTF	TGTGCCAGCAGTTCTCAGGACAGGGACTATGGCTACACCTTC
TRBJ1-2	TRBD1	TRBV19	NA	CASSITQGAGNYGYTF	TGTGCCAGTAGTATCACGCAGGGGGCAGGCAACTATGGCTACACCTTC
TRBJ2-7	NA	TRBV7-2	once	CASSLAATYEQYF	TGTGCCAGCAGCTTAGCTGCTACCTACGAGCAGTACTTC
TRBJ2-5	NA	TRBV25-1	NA	CASSEYSPAGRETQYF	TGTGCCAGCAGTGAATATTCCCCGGCCGGGAGAGAGACCCAGTACTTC
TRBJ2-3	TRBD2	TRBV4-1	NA	CASSQLPRGGPDTQYF	TGCGCCAGCAGCCAGCTCCCCCGGGGGGGCCCCGATACGCAGTATTTT
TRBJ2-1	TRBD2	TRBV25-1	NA	CASTRMSSGESGNEQFF	TGTGCCAGCACAAGGATGTCTAGCGGGGAATCGGGCAATGAGCAGTTCTTC
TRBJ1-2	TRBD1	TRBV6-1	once	CASSDWDRVHYGYTF	TGTGCCAGCAGTGATTGGGACAGGGTACACTATGGCTACACCTTC
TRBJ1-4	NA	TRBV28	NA	CASALDSVREKLFF	TGTGCCAGCGCCCTGGACAGCGTTAGGGAAAAACTGTTTTTT
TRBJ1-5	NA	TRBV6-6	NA	CASSYPGVDSNQPQHF	TGTGCCAGCAGTTACCCGGGGGTAGATAGCAATCAGCCCCAGCATTTT
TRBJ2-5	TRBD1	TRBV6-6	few	CASSSTGVQETQYF	TGTGCCAGCAGTTCTACAGGGGTCCAAGAGACCCAGTACTTC
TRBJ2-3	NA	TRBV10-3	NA	CAITKKAGNTDTQYF	TGTGCCATCACCAAGAAGGCGGGGAACACAGATACGCAGTATTTT
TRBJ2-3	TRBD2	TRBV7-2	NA	CASSLTSGGARDTQYF	TGTGCCAGCAGCTTGACTAGCGGGGGGGCCAGAGATACGCAGTATTTT
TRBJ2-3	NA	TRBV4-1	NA	CASSQEWSDIGGTDTQYF	TGCGCCAGCAGCCAAGAATGGAGTGATATAGGGGGCACAGATACGCAGTATTTT
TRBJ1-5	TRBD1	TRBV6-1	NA	CASSERSGGYSNQPQHF	TGTGCCAGCAGTGAAAGGTCAGGGGGCTATAGCAATCAGCCCCAGCATTTT
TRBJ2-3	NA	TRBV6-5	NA	CASSYTEGWSTDTQYF	TGTGCCAGCAGTTACACAGAGGGTTGGAGCACAGATACGCAGTATTTT
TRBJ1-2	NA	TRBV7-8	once	CASSLRTLANYGYTF	TGTGCCAGCAGCCTACGTACGTTGGCTAACTATGGCTACACCTTC
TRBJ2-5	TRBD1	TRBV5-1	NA	CASSLGTGGLETQYF	TGCGCCAGCAGCTTGGGGACAGGGGGCCTCGAGACCCAGTACTTC
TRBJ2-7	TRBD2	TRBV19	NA	CASSWTSGGEQYF	TGTGCCAGTAGTTGGACTAGCGGGGGGGAGCAGTACTTC
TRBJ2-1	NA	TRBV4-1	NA	CASSQPGTSSYNEQFF	TGCGCCAGCAGCCAACCCGGGACAAGTTCCTACAATGAGCAGTTCTTC
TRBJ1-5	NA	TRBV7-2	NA	CASTKIGEGNQPQHF	TGTGCCAGCACCAAAATTGGGGAGGGCAATCAGCCCCAGCATTTT
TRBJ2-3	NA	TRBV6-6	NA	CASRQGDHTDTQYF	TGTGCCAGCAGACAGGGTGACCACACAGATACGCAGTATTTT
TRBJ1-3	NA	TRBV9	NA	CASSIGIPGSGNTIYF	TGTGCCAGCAGCATCGGGATTCCCGGGTCCGGAAACACCATATATTTT
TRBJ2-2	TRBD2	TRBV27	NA	CASSSFEPSGGFNTGELFF	TGTGCCAGCAGTTCCTTCGAGCCTAGCGGGGGCTTTAACACCGGGGAGCTGTTTTTT
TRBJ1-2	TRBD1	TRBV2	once	CASSDQGGTAYGYTF	TGTGCCAGCAGTGATCAGGGCGGGACAGCGTATGGCTACACCTTC
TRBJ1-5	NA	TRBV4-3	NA	CASSQDMSDQPQHF	TGCGCCAGCAGCCAAGATATGTCAGATCAGCCCCAGCATTTT
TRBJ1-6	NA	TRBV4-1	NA	CASSQVAGSPLHF	TGCGCCAGCAGCCAAGTAGCGGGTTCACCCCTCCACTTT
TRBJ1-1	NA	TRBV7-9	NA	CASSLGPQGRGTEAFF	TGTGCCAGCAGCTTAGGCCCCCAGGGGCGAGGGACTGAAGCTTTCTTT
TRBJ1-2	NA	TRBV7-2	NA	CASSLNGRQRNYGYTF	TGTGCCAGCAGCTTAAACGGGAGACAGCGTAACTATGGCTACACCTTC
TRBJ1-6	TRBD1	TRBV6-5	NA	CASSNGGQGGTPLHF	TGTGCCAGCAGTAACGGGGGACAGGGTGGGACACCCCTCCACTTT
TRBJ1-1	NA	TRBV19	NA	CASSIGGNTEAFF	TGTGCCAGTAGTATTGGCGGGAACACTGAAGCTTTCTTT
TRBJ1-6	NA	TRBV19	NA	CASSPQGQSPLHF	TGTGCCAGTAGTCCCCAGGGACAATCACCCCTCCACTTT
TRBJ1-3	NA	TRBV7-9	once	CASSLEGSGNTIYF	TGTGCCAGCAGCTTGGAGGGCTCTGGAAACACCATATATTTT
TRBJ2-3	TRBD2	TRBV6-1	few	CASSSGLVTDTQYF	TGTGCCAGCAGTTCAGGACTAGTCACAGATACGCAGTATTTT
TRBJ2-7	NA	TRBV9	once	CASSVMSAGEQYF	TGTGCCAGCAGCGTAATGAGCGCGGGGGAGCAGTACTTC
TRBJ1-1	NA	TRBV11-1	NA	CASSRGGTEAFF	TGTGCCAGCAGCCGAGGTGGGACTGAAGCTTTCTTT
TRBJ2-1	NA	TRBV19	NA	CATRTESSYNEQFF	TGTGCCACCAGGACAGAGAGCTCCTACAATGAGCAGTTCTTC
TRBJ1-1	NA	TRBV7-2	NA	CASSLGVGQTEAFF	TGTGCCAGCAGCTTAGGGGTCGGACAGACTGAAGCTTTCTTT
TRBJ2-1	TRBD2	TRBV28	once	CASTLTSGGGNEQFF	TGTGCCAGCACCTTAACTAGCGGGGGTGGGAATGAGCAGTTCTTC
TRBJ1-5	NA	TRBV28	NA	CASSLLGDQPQHF	TGTGCCAGCAGTTTACTAGGGGATCAGCCCCAGCATTTT
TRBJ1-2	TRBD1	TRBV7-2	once	CASSVAKGGGYAGYTF	TGTGCCAGCAGCGTTGCAAAAGGGGGCGGGTATGCTGGCTACACCTTC
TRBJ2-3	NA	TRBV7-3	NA	CASSLGGTAERGDTQYF	TGTGCCAGCAGCTTAGGGGGGACAGCCGAAAGAGGGGATACGCAGTATTTT
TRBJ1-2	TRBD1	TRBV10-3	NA	CAISGDRKIYGYTF	TGTGCCATCAGTGGGGACAGAAAAATCTATGGCTACACCTTC
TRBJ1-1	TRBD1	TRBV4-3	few	CASSLTGVGTEAFF	TGCGCCAGCAGCCTTACAGGGGTCGGCACTGAAGCTTTCTTT
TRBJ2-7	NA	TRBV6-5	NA	CATKTGIGSYEQYF	TGTGCCACCAAAACAGGGATCGGCTCCTACGAGCAGTACTTC
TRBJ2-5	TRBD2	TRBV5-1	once	CASSLSIGSSGEQKETQYF	TGCGCCAGCAGCTTAAGTATCGGGTCTAGCGGGGAACAAAAAGAGACCCAGTACTTC
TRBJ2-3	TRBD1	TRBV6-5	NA	CASSADRGPTDTQYF	TGTGCCAGCAGTGCCGACAGGGGTCCCACAGATACGCAGTATTTT
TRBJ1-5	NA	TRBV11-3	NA	CASSLVDSQTRGYSNQPQHF	TGTGCCAGCAGCTTAGTTGACAGCCAAACCAGGGGTTATAGCAATCAGCCCCAGCATTTT
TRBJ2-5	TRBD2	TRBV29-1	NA	CSVEGLAGKTQYF	TGCAGCGTTGAAGGTCTAGCGGGGAAGACCCAGTACTTC
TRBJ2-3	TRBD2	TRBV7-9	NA	CASSPVGLGITDTQYF	TGTGCCAGCAGCCCCGTGGGACTAGGGATCACAGATACGCAGTATTTT
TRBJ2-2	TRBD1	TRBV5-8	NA	CASSLRQGALAGELFF	TGTGCCAGCAGCCTACGACAGGGGGCTTTGGCCGGGGAGCTGTTTTTT
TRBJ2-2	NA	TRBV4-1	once	CASSPPDTYTGELFF	TGCGCCAGCAGCCCTCCCGACACTTACACCGGGGAGCTGTTTTTT
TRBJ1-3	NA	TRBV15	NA	CATSFGGSSGNTIYF	TGTGCCACCAGCTTCGGGGGGAGCTCTGGAAACACCATATATTTT
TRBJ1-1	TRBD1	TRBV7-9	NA	CASSLGLTGGSEAFF	TGTGCCAGCAGCTTAGGGCTGACAGGGGGCTCGGAAGCTTTCTTT
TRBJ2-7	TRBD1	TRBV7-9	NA	CASSTTDRDQYEQYF	TGTGCCAGCAGTACAACAGACAGGGATCAATACGAGCAGTACTTC
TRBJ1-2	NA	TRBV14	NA	CASSLTLLSGYGYTF	TGTGCCAGCAGCCTCACCCTCCTATCCGGCTATGGCTACACCTTC